The 31 T cell receptor beta chains presented below share a single source sample, sequenced in a study of regulatory T cells in long-lasting Graves disease (dated by TCRdb to the early 2020s). Receptors were amplified or captured by multiplex PCR. The reads were generated on an Illumina HiSeq 4000. TCR beta libraries were built with iRepertoire HTBI primers and Arm-PCR amplification of CDR3 regions. In-frame beta chains were kept once TCRdb had trimmed the public reads at Q25 with fastp and called clones with MiXCR. Each CDR3 protein appears once, grouped with its most common genes and DNA. This sample lists roughly 500,000 distinct CDR3 sequences; around a fifth were detected once. Around 13% of the sample is taken by the ten largest. The sample's time point label, decoded: persistent/refractory GD, antithyroid drugs over 5 years with positive TRAb. RNA was extracted from PBMCs in TRIzol for both TCR sequencing and RNA sequencing.

The starting material was peripheral blood mononuclear cells (PBMCs), obtained when the disease was refractory, from a patient treated with antithyroid drugs. These receptors were obtained from a female donor with Graves disease.

There are many counts of this clonotype. Compared with germline, one end of the junction differs, possibly owing to a read error. This rearrangement joins TRBV5-1 to TRBJ1-1; D remains unclear. The CDR3 consists of 14 residues. Germline V gene sequence: CDR1 SGHRS, CDR2 YFSETQ. CDR3 nucleotide sequence: TGTGCCAGCAGCTTGTCTCTTGAGAACACTGAAGCTTTCTTT. This sequence encodes CASSLSLENTEAFF.

This clonotype appeared a few times. The chain combines TRBV13 with TRBJ2-7; D might be TRBD2 (5 bases). Per the germline V gene, CDR1 is PRHDT and CDR2 is FYEKMQ (reference sequence). V was pared by 5 bases and J by 6 bases, with 14 bases between. This CDR3 region has 13 residues. The CDR3 spells CASSRDVGLEQYF. In DNA, the CDR3 is TGTGCCAGCAGCCGGGATGTAGGGCTCGAGCAGTACTTC.

A few counts support this clonotype. The rearrangement uses TRBV4-1 and TRBJ2-5; 9 bases match TRBD2. Unmatched junction bases numbered 15, after V lost 5 bases and J lost 5 bases. CDR1 MGHRA and CDR2 YSYEKL come from the germline V gene. The CDR3 has 17 amino acids. The CDR3: CASSAGGSGGFGETQYF. DNA of the CDR3: TGCGCCAGCAGCGCGGGAGGGAGCGGGGGGTTTGGGGAGACCCAGTACTTC.

This clonotype was observed a few times. V usage is TRBV28 and J usage is TRBJ2-2; the match to TRBD1 covers 9 bases. The CDR3 is 16 amino acids. J lost 7 bases, V lost 4 bases, and 10 bases had no gene match. Germline CDR1 is MDHEN and CDR2 is SYDVKM. The chain's CDR3 is CASSSGDRVAGGELFF. Here the CDR3 DNA reads TGTGCCAGCAGTTCAGGGGACAGGGTAGCGGGCGGGGAGCTGTTTTTT.

This clonotype was observed a few times. V is TRBV19 and J is TRBJ2-2; 14 bases are shared with TRBD2. The CDR3 loop spans 17 amino acids. Germline values: CDR1 LNHDA, CDR2 SQIVND (reference sequence). The V gene end was trimmed by 10 bases and the J gene end by 3 bases; junction bases not matched to a gene: 10. The CDR3 DNA reads TGTGCCACCTCGAGGGGACTAGCGGGAGCGGACACCGGGGAGCTGTTTTTT. Protein: CATSRGLAGADTGELFF. The full variable domain, completed using reference TRBV19 and TRBJ2-2, is DGGITQSPKYLFRKEGQNVTLSCEQNLNHDAMYWYRQDPGQGLRLIYYSQIVNDFQKGDIAEGYSVSREKKESFPLTVTSAQKNPTAFYLCATSRGLAGADTGELFFGEGSRLTVL.

This clonotype has ten or more counts. V usage is TRBV2 and J usage is TRBJ2-1; the D gene is possibly TRBD1 (6 bases). V was clipped by 4 bases and J by 9 bases, with 13 bases between them. Looked up from germline, CDR1 is SNHLY and CDR2 is FYNNEI. The CDR3 is made up of 13 amino acids. The CDR3 nucleotides are TGTGCCAGCAGTGGGGTGGGGGCGGCTGAGCAGTTCTTC. Amino acids: CASSGVGAAEQFF.

The chain links TRBV7-2 to TRBJ2-2; 9 bases map to TRBD1. The CDR3 totals 17 residues. Germline values: CDR1 SGHTA, CDR2 FQGNSA. With V trimmed by 4 bases and J by 6 bases, 12 bases remained unmatched. The CDR3 region is CASSWGQGRGRAGELFF. The DNA for the CDR3 is TGTGCCAGCAGCTGGGGACAGGGTCGGGGTCGTGCCGGGGAGCTGTTTTTT.

This clonotype was found many times. J is TRBJ2-5 and V is TRBV7-2; 8 bases map to TRBD2. J was trimmed by 2 bases and V by 0 bases; bases with no gene match: 5. This CDR3 is 16 amino acids long. CDR1 and CDR2 from the germline V gene are SGHTA and FQGNSA. Written as DNA, the CDR3 is TGTGCCAGCAGCTTAGCGCTCCCGGGAGGGCAAGAGACCCAGTACTTC. Translation gives CASSLALPGGQETQYF. The variable domain in full, completed from reference TRBV7-2 and TRBJ2-5, reads GAGVSQSPSNKVTEKGKDVELRCDPISGHTALYWYRQSLGQGLEFLIYFQGNSAPDKSGLPSDRFSAERTGGSVSTLTIQRTQQEDSAVYLCASSLALPGGQETQYFGPGTRLLVL.

This chain uses TRBV6-1 with TRBJ1-1; D is unclear. Germline V gene sequence: CDR1 MNHNS, CDR2 SASEGT. This CDR3 region has 13 residues. Trimming pared 7 bases from V and 2 bases from J, leaving 11 bases between. In DNA, the CDR3 is TGTGCCAGCACAAACCGCCCAAACACTGAAGCTTTCTTT. Its translation: CASTNRPNTEAFF.

This clonotype has at least ten counts. The gene calls are TRBV28 and TRBJ2-7; possibly TRBD1 for D (6 bases). V dropped 4 bases and J dropped 3 bases, with 10 bases sitting between them. Germline assignment: CDR1 MDHEN and CDR2 SYDVKM. The CDR3 covers 13 residues. The CDR3, as DNA: TGTGCCAGCAGTTCCGGACAGCACTACGAGCAGTACTTC. This gives the protein CASSSGQHYEQYF.

This clonotype was found many times. This sequence joins TRBV28 and TRBJ1-1; D not certain. The germline gives CDR1 MDHEN, CDR2 SYDVKM. The CDR3 contains 12 residues. V lost 2 bases to trimming and J lost 10 bases, with 11 bases between them. In nucleotides, the CDR3 is TGTGCCAGCAGTTTACTTAGACTGGGAGCTTTCTTT. Residues: CASSLLRLGAFF.

The chain combines TRBV20-1 with TRBJ1-1; D perhaps matches TRBD1 (6 bases). The V end lost 4 bases, the J end lost 4 bases, and 19 bases lay between the germline ends. Per the germline V gene, CDR1 is DFQATT and CDR2 is SNEGSKA (reference sequence). The CDR3 runs to 15 residues. The CDR3 DNA follows: TGCAGTGCTACCGACAGGTCTTTAGTAGGCACTGAAGCTTTCTTT. Residues: CSATDRSLVGTEAFF.

The chain combines TRBV25-1 with TRBJ2-1; D might be TRBD1 (6 bases). Germline assignment: CDR1 MGHDK and CDR2 SYGVNS. The CDR3 has 14 amino acids. Trimming took off 6 bases at V and 7 bases at J, with 16 bases between the two ends. Here the CDR3 reads CASSGTPSVNEQFF. The CDR3 DNA reads as TGTGCCAGCAGCGGGACACCTAGTGTGAATGAGCAGTTCTTC.

This chain connects TRBV19 to TRBJ1-6; TRBD1 aligns across 9 bases. Trimming took 6 bases from V and 5 from J; bases not matched to a gene: 5. The CDR3 has 15 amino acids. Germline loops: CDR1 LNHDA, CDR2 SQIVND (reference sequence). CDR3 bases: TGTGCCAGTAGCACGACAGGGGGTAATAATTCACCCCTCCACTTT. It is translated as CASSTTGGNNSPLHF.

This clonotype turned up a few times. The gene calls are TRBV19 and TRBJ1-5; D possibly corresponds to TRBD1 (5 bases). CDR1 is LNHDA and CDR2 is SQIVND in the germline V gene (reference sequence). The CDR3 runs 13 residues. V was pared by 6 bases and J by 6 bases, with 12 bases between. The CDR3 protein is CASRNLQGQPQHF. CDR3 DNA sequence: TGTGCCAGTAGAAACCTTCAGGGTCAGCCCCAGCATTTT. Looking up the rest from reference TRBV19 and TRBJ1-5 gives the full variable domain: DGGITQSPKYLFRKEGQNVTLSCEQNLNHDAMYWYRQDPGQGLRLIYYSQIVNDFQKGDIAEGYSVSREKKESFPLTVTSAQKNPTAFYLCASRNLQGQPQHFGDGTRLSIL.

This clonotype was detected ten times or more. The chain joins TRBV24-1 to TRBJ1-4; TRBD1 is a possible D gene (5 bases). CDR3 length equals 14 residues. Trimming cost V 6 bases and J 4 bases, with 11 bases left between them. Germline CDR1 reads KGHDR; CDR2 reads SFDVKD. The CDR3 sequence is CATSPSGGNEKLFF. The CDR3 region has the DNA TGTGCCACCAGTCCGTCTGGGGGTAATGAAAAACTGTTTTTT.

This clonotype was seen repeatedly, ten times or more. V and J are TRBV19 and TRBJ2-5; unclear D gene. There are 14 residues in the CDR3. Germline V lookup: CDR1 LNHDA, CDR2 SQIVND (reference sequence). The V gene lost 5 bases and the J gene lost 1 base, with 11 bases spanning the gap. CDR3 region: CASSSSGVQETQYF. The CDR3 DNA follows: TGTGCCAGTAGTTCGAGTGGGGTCCAAGAGACCCAGTACTTC.

The chain joins TRBV30 to TRBJ1-2; D is perhaps TRBD1 (6 bases). V gave up 4 bases and J gave up 3 bases, with 15 bases separating them. The CDR3 has 14 amino acids. In germline, CDR1 is GTSNPN, CDR2 SVGIG (reference sequence). CDR3 DNA sequence: TGTGCCTGGAACTGGGGGGACAAGGACTATGGCTACACCTTC. It specifies CAWNWGDKDYGYTF.

The gene calls are TRBV7-2 and TRBJ1-5; 7 positions agree with TRBD1. V was clipped by 4 bases and J by 7 bases; unmatched bases: 7. Germline V gene lookup returns CDR1 SGHTA and CDR2 FQGNSA. The CDR3 runs to 14 residues. The CDR3: CASSSTGLEQPQHF. The CDR3 DNA sequence: TGTGCCAGCAGCTCGACAGGGTTGGAGCAGCCCCAGCATTTT.

The sample holds many counts of this clonotype. The V call is TRBV7-3, the J call TRBJ2-5, with 8 bases matching TRBD2. Germline CDR1 SGHTA, CDR2 FQGTGA. The CDR3 totals 13 residues. V trimming: 5 bases; J trimming: 6 bases; junction bases outside the gene matches: 5. CDR3 loop: CASSPGGAQTQYF. Here the CDR3 DNA reads TGTGCCAGCAGCCCCGGGGGGGCACAGACCCAGTACTTC. Together with reference TRBV7-3 and TRBJ2-5, the CDR3 gives the full variable domain: GAGVSQTPSNKVTEKGKYVELRCDPISGHTALYWYRQSLGQGPEFLIYFQGTGAADDSGLPNDRFFAVRPEGSVSTLKIQRTERGDSAVYLCASSPGGAQTQYFGPGTRLLVL.

This clonotype came up many times. The chain combines TRBV7-9 with TRBJ2-5; 8 positions agree with TRBD1. Unmatched junction bases numbered 6, after V lost 1 base and J lost 5 bases. The CDR3 has 15 residues. Germline V gene lookup returns CDR1 SEHNR and CDR2 FQNEAQ (reference sequence). This chain's CDR3 is CASSLGAGGAETQYF. The CDR3 bases are TGTGCCAGCAGCTTAGGGGCAGGGGGCGCGGAGACCCAGTACTTC.

This clonotype appeared once. The rearrangement joins TRBV4-1 to TRBJ1-6, with D uncertain. This CDR3 spans 12 amino acids. The V gene's germline CDR1 is MGHRA and CDR2 YSYEKL. The V and J ends lost 2 bases and 14 bases respectively, with 10 bases between them. The CDR3 sequence: CASSQPRRALHF. CDR3 in DNA: TGCGCCAGCAGCCAACCTAGAAGGGCCCTCCACTTT.

This clonotype was seen at least ten times. Here the CDR3 reads CASSGSGEGLQETQYF. The CDR3 bases are TGTGCCAGCAGTGGCTCCGGAGAGGGACTTCAGGAGACCCAGTACTTC. The J gene is TRBJ2-5, the V gene TRBV28; a possible D gene is TRBD2 (6 bases). CDR1 MDHEN and CDR2 SYDVKM come from the germline V gene. This CDR3 comprises 16 residues. V shed 5 bases and J shed 5 bases, with 21 bases lying between them.

Turning to this clonotype: Germline and junction disagree at one end, which may indicate a read error. V usage is TRBV5-1 and J usage is TRBJ1-1, with 10 positions matching TRBD1. Germline V lookup: CDR1 SGHRS, CDR2 YFSETQ. The CDR3 runs 16 residues. DNA of the CDR3: TGCACCAGCAGCCGAAGGACAGGGGGGAGATACACTGAAGCTTTCTTT. Translated: CTSSRRTGGRYTEAFF.

This clonotype was seen a few times. The chain carries TRBV28 and TRBJ1-1, with D possibly TRBD1 on 5 matching bases. The CDR3 consists of 11 residues. Germline V gene lookup returns CDR1 MDHEN and CDR2 SYDVKM. V was trimmed by 8 bases and J by 7 bases, leaving 11 bases between them. CDR3 protein: CASLQDVEAFF. As DNA, the CDR3 is TGTGCCAGCTTACAGGACGTTGAAGCTTTCTTT.

There are many counts of this clonotype. This chain links TRBV7-8 with TRBJ2-5; D is uncertain. This CDR3 spans 15 amino acids. Trimming cost V 1 base and J 4 bases, with 13 bases left between them. Germline V gene sequence: CDR1 SGHVS, CDR2 FQNEAQ. For the CDR3, the DNA is TGTGCCAGCAGCTTAGATGCGACACGGAGAGAGACCCAGTACTTC. Translation gives CASSLDATRRETQYF.

The V and J genes are TRBV20-1 and TRBJ1-1; perhaps TRBD1 as D (5 bases). This CDR3 is built from 12 residues. The V gene's germline CDR1 is DFQATT and CDR2 SNEGSKA (reference sequence). The CDR3 sequence: CIPGGVNTEAFF. Written as DNA, the CDR3 is TGCATCCCTGGGGGGGTGAACACTGAAGCTTTCTTT.

The V call is TRBV3-1, the J call TRBJ2-5; the D is unclear. The germline gives CDR1 LGHDT, CDR2 YNNKEL (reference sequence). V lost 0 bases, J lost 4 bases, and 12 bases lay in between. CDR3 length: 15 residues. The DNA for the CDR3 is TGTGCCAGCAGCCAAGATTTAAGCGTTCGAGAGACCCAGTACTTC. Protein sequence: CASSQDLSVRETQYF.

This clonotype came up many times. This chain connects TRBV7-2 to TRBJ1-1; the D gene is possibly TRBD1 (6 bases). V gave up 5 bases and J gave up 1 base, with 14 bases separating them. This CDR3 spans 15 amino acids. Germline-derived CDR1 and CDR2 are SGHTA and FQGNSA. In nucleotides, the CDR3 is TGTGCCAGCAGCCCGACACAGGGTGGGAACACTGAAGCTTTCTTT. Translation: CASSPTQGGNTEAFF. The full variable domain, completed using reference TRBV7-2 and TRBJ1-1, is GAGVSQSPSNKVTEKGKDVELRCDPISGHTALYWYRQSLGQGLEFLIYFQGNSAPDKSGLPSDRFSAERTGGSVSTLTIQRTQQEDSAVYLCASSPTQGGNTEAFFGQGTRLTVV.

This clonotype was found many times. The chain has TRBV7-2 and TRBJ1-5; no clear D gene. This CDR3 region has 15 residues. Trimming stripped 5 bases from V and 6 bases from J, with 17 bases between. Germline lookup yields CDR1 SGHTA and CDR2 FQGNSA. In DNA form, the CDR3 reads TGTGCCAGCAGCCCGTCCGAAGGCTTCGGTCAGCCCCAGCATTTT. Translation gives CASSPSEGFGQPQHF.

This clonotype was found once. The CDR3 DNA reads TGCGCCAGCAGCCAAGCCGGGACAGGTATGAACACTGAAGCTTTCTTT. It encodes CASSQAGTGMNTEAFF. The J gene is TRBJ1-1, the V gene TRBV4-1, with 8 nucleotides matching TRBD1. The J segment lost 0 bases and the V segment lost 1 base, leaving 4 bases of the junction unmatched. This CDR3 region has 16 residues. The germline gives CDR1 MGHRA, CDR2 YSYEKL.